Following are 18 T cell receptor beta chains from one sample sequenced in a study of shared clonotypes between healthy human individuals. Data came from immunoSEQ multiplex PCR; TCRdb stores just in-frame clones and leaves some out. Of roughly 680,000 clones in the sample, roughly 72% are singletons; the top ten hold about 1.7%. Specimen: memory CD4+ T cells sorted from blood. The subset denotes: CD45RA-negative fraction. The receptors stem from a woman in her thirties in good health.

The chain joins TRBV6-6 to TRBJ2-7, with 8 bases matching TRBD2. The junction had 11 bases not matched to a gene; V was cut back by 5 bases and J by 5 bases. Germline assignment: CDR1 MNHNY and CDR2 SVGAGI (reference sequence). CDR3 length: 15 residues. CDR3 DNA sequence: TGTGCCAGCAGTGGTCGAGCGGGGGCTAACGACGAGCAGTACTTC. It encodes CASSGRAGANDEQYF.

The chain uses TRBV4-1 and TRBJ2-7, with 9 bases fitting TRBD1. CDR1 and CDR2 from the germline V gene are MGHRA and YSYEKL. Unmatched junction bases numbered 5, after V lost 7 bases and J lost 4 bases. The CDR3 sequence is 13 residues long. The CDR3 DNA reads TGCGCCAGCACCGGGACAGGGAATTACGAGCAGTACTTC. This encodes CASTGTGNYEQYF.

This chain connects TRBV5-1 to TRBJ1-1, with TRBD1 matching over 11 bases. There are 16 residues in the CDR3. Germline V gene lookup returns CDR1 SGHRS and CDR2 YFSETQ. V shed 0 bases and J 1 base; nucleotides not matched to a gene: 2. In DNA, the CDR3 is TGCGCCAGCAGCTTGGAGGGGACAGGGGGGAACACTGAAGCTTTCTTT. Protein: CASSLEGTGGNTEAFF.

In this sample, this clone turned up once. The CDR3 protein is CASSTEGRQSRANVLTF. The CDR3 DNA is TGTGCCAGCAGTACAGAAGGACGACAAAGTCGGGCCAACGTCCTGACTTTC. The V call is TRBV6-9, the J call TRBJ2-6, with unresolved D. The CDR3 covers 17 residues. Germline V gene data show CDR1 as MNHGY and CDR2 as SVAAGI. The V gene lost 5 bases and the J gene lost 5 bases, with 19 bases spanning the gap.

V and J are TRBV27 and TRBJ2-2, with a weak D call TRBD1 (6 bases). The CDR3 length is 16 residues. The V end lost 2 bases, the J end lost 3 bases, and 13 bases lay between the germline ends. Germline assignment: CDR1 MNHEY and CDR2 SMNVEV (reference sequence). In DNA form, the CDR3 reads TGTGCCAGCAGTTTAATGCCACAGGGTGACACCGGGGAGCTGTTTTTT. Protein: CASSLMPQGDTGELFF.

This clone showed up just once. The V call is TRBV7-9, the J call TRBJ1-1; TRBD1 is a possible D gene (6 bases). The CDR3 length is 11 residues. Trimming shortened V by 1 base and J by 13 bases, and 10 bases separated the two germline ends. Germline V gene sequence: CDR1 SEHNR, CDR2 FQNEAQ (reference sequence). The chain's CDR3 is CASSLDRVVFF. DNA of the CDR3: TGTGCCAGCAGCTTAGACAGGGTAGTTTTCTTT.

V and J are TRBV7-9 and TRBJ2-4; no reliable D call. Germline CDR1 is SEHNR and CDR2 is FQNEAQ (reference sequence). The CDR3 has 15 residues. Trimming pared 1 base from V and 0 bases from J, leaving 7 bases between. CDR3 bases: TGTGCCAGCAGCTTAGGGACGGTAGCCAAAAACATTCAGTACTTC. Protein sequence: CASSLGTVAKNIQYF.

This clone has only a few counts. The chain couples TRBV5-1 to TRBJ2-7; D might be TRBD1 (6 bases). V was clipped by 3 bases and J by 3 bases, with 7 bases between them. The CDR3 has 12 amino acids. Per the germline V gene, CDR1 is SGHRS and CDR2 is YFSETQ. The CDR3 DNA is TGCGCCAGCAGCTCGGACAGCTACGAGCAGTACTTC. Its translation is CASSSDSYEQYF.

The rearrangement joins TRBV5-1 to TRBJ1-1, with D possibly matching TRBD1 (5 bases). The V and J ends lost 0 bases and 3 bases respectively, with 9 bases between them. The CDR3 totals 14 residues. The germline gives CDR1 SGHRS, CDR2 YFSETQ. Here the CDR3 DNA reads TGCGCCAGCAGCTTGGGGCGGGGGGACACTGAAGCTTTCTTT. This translates into CASSLGRGDTEAFF.

The CDR3, as DNA: TGTGCCAGTAGTAGACGACAGTTATCCTACGAGCAGTACTTC. Its protein product is CASSRRQLSYEQYF. The chain employs TRBV19 and TRBJ2-7, with D possibly TRBD1 on 5 matching bases. Trimming left V 4 bases short and J 1 base short, with 11 bases between. Germline loops: CDR1 LNHDA, CDR2 SQIVND (reference sequence). The CDR3 consists of 14 residues.

V is TRBV19 and J is TRBJ1-2, with TRBD1 identical over 8 bases. Looked up from germline, CDR1 is LNHDA and CDR2 is SQIVND (reference sequence). CDR3 length: 16 amino acids. The V gene end was trimmed by 5 bases and the J gene end by 5 bases; junction bases not matched to a gene: 13. The CDR3 here is CASSLNLQGAWYGYTF. CDR3 DNA: TGTGCCAGTAGTCTCAATCTTCAGGGGGCTTGGTATGGCTACACCTTC.

This clone came up a few times. The chain uses TRBV19 and TRBJ1-5; D is undetermined. The V gene lost 6 bases and the J gene lost 2 bases, with 8 bases spanning the gap. Germline-derived CDR1 and CDR2 are LNHDA and SQIVND (reference sequence). The CDR3 is made up of 13 amino acids. For the CDR3, the DNA is TGTGCCAGTAGCGCATGGGGCAATCAGCCCCAGCATTTT. Its protein product is CASSAWGNQPQHF.

The V gene is TRBV19, the J gene TRBJ2-5, with D tentatively TRBD1 or TRBD2 (5 bases each). CDR3 size: 19 residues. Trimming pared 5 bases from V and 5 bases from J, leaving 30 bases between. Germline V gene lookup returns CDR1 LNHDA and CDR2 SQIVND (reference sequence). The CDR3 DNA reads as TGTGCCAGTAGTCTAGGGACGACTCTTCGCCATGATTCGGGGGAGACCCAGTACTTC. Encoded protein: CASSLGTTLRHDSGETQYF.

The CDR3 is CASSLESADYGYTF. The CDR3 DNA follows: TGCGCCAGCAGCTTGGAGTCGGCAGACTATGGCTACACCTTC. V usage is TRBV5-1 and J usage is TRBJ1-2, with unresolved D. The germline V and J ends were trimmed by 0 bases and 3 bases, with 9 bases remaining between them. The CDR3 runs to 14 residues. Germline V gene lookup returns CDR1 SGHRS and CDR2 YFSETQ.

The chain recombines TRBV10-3 with TRBJ1-5; 12 nucleotides match TRBD1. The CDR3 sequence is 15 residues long. V gave up 8 bases and J gave up 6 bases; unmatched junction bases: 8. From germline, CDR1 is ENHRY and CDR2 SYGVKD. CDR3: CAIGGTGGPGQPQHF. In nucleotides, the CDR3 is TGTGCCATCGGGGGGACAGGGGGCCCCGGTCAGCCCCAGCATTTT.

This chain links TRBV27 with TRBJ2-7, with 7 bases lining up with TRBD2. CDR3 length equals 13 residues. The germline V gene encodes CDR1 MNHEY and CDR2 SMNVEV (reference sequence). V lost 3 bases, J lost 13 bases, and 12 bases stayed unmatched. CDR3 DNA: TGTGCCAGCAGTTTTTGGGGGGGGTCCCACCGATACTTC. Its translation is CASSFWGGSHRYF.

The J gene is TRBJ1-5, the V gene TRBV21-1; TRBD1 reflects the table's D call only, with no check against the DNA. TRBV21-1 is a known pseudogene. This CDR3 has 14 amino acids. Here the CDR3 DNA reads TGTGCCAGCAGAGACAGGTATAGCAATCAGCCCCAGCATTTT. As protein: CASRDRYSNQPQHF.

This clone came up a few times. This chain joins TRBV7-9 and TRBJ2-5, with 9 bases that match TRBD2. Germline-derived CDR1 and CDR2 are SEHNR and FQNEAQ (reference sequence). This CDR3 is built from 16 residues. Trimming at V came to 1 base and at J to 5 bases, leaving 8 bases not matched to a gene. The CDR3 reads CASSLVKGTSRETQYF. In DNA form, the CDR3 reads TGTGCCAGCAGCTTAGTGAAAGGGACTAGCCGCGAGACCCAGTACTTC.